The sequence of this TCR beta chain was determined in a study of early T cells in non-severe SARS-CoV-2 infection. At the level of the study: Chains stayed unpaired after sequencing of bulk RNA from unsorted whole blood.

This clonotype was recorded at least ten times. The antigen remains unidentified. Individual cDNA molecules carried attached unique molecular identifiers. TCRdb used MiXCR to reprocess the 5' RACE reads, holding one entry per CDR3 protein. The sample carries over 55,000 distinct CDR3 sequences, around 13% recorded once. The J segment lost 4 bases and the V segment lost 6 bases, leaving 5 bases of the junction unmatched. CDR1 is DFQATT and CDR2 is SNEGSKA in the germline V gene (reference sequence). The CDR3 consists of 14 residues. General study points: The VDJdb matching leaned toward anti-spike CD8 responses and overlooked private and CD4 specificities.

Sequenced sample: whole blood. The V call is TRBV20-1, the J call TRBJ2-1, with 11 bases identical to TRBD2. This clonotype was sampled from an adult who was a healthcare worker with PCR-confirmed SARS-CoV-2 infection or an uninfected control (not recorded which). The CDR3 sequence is CSASTSGSYNEQFF. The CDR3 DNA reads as TGCAGTGCCAGCACTAGCGGGAGTTACAATGAGCAGTTCTTC.